The sequence of this T cell receptor (beta chain) was determined in a study of T-cell memory formation after mild COVID-19. Ten or more counts support this clonotype. Its antigen is as yet unknown. The CDR3 runs to 16 residues. J lost 3 bases, V lost 1 base, and 2 bases had no gene match. Germline assignment: CDR1 SEHNR and CDR2 FQNEAQ (reference sequence). TCRdb re-derived calls from the 5' RACE reads in MiXCR, one entry per CDR3 protein. The profile covers about 190,000 distinct CDR3 sequences, with about a sixth appearing a single time and 2% to 3% taken by the ten largest. Study-level results: Day 15 to 85 contractors were CD4/CD8 balanced; later expanders leaned CD4+.

The sequencing input was PBMCs or a T cell subset sorted from them (not recorded which). This sequence originates from an adult woman who had mild COVID-19 (a few samples of this study predate the infection). Cell type and time point are not known. The chain joins TRBV7-9 to TRBJ2-3; TRBD2 aligns across 12 bases. CDR3 DNA: TGTGCCAGCAGCTTAGGACTAGCGGGAGCGACAGATACGCAGTATTTT. Translating it yields CASSLGLAGATDTQYF.